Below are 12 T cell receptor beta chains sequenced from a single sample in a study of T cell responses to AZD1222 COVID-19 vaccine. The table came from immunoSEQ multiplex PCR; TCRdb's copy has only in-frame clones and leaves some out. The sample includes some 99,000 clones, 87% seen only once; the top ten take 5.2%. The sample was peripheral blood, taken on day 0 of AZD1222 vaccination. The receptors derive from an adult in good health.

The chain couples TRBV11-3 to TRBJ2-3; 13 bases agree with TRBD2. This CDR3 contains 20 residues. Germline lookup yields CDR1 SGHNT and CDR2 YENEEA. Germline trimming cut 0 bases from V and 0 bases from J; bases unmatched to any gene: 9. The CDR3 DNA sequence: TGTGCCAGCAGCTTAGAGCTACCGGGACTAGCGGGATTTAGCACAGATACGCAGTATTTT. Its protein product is CASSLELPGLAGFSTDTQYF.

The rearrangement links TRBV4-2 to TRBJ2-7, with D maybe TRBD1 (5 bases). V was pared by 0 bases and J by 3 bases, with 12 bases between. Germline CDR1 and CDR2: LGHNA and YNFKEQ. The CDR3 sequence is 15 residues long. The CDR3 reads CASSQEIDSYYEQYF. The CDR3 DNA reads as TGTGCCAGCAGCCAAGAGATAGACAGCTACTACGAGCAGTACTTC.

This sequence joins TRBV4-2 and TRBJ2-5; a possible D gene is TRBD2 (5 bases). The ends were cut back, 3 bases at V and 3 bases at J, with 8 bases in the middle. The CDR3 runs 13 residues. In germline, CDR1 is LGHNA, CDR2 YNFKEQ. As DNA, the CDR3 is TGTGCCAGCAGCCAGAGCGGAAAAGAGACCCAGTACTTC. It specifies CASSQSGKETQYF.

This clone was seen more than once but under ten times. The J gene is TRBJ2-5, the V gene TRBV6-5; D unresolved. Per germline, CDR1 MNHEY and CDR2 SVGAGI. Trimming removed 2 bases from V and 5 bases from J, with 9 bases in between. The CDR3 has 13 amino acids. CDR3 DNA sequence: TGTGCCAGCAGTTACCGGGTTGAGGAGACCCAGTACTTC. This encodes CASSYRVEETQYF.

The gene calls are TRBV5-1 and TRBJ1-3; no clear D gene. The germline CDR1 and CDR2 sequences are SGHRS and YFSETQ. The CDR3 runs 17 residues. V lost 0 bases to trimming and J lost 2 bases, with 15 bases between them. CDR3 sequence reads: CASSLVFGGPPGNTIYF. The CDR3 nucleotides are TGCGCCAGCAGCTTGGTATTCGGAGGGCCCCCTGGAAACACCATATATTTT.

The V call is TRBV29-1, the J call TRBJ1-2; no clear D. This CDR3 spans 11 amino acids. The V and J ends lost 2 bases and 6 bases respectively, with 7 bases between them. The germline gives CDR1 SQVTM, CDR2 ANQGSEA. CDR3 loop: CSVEFRHGYTF. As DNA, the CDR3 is TGCAGCGTTGAATTCCGGCATGGCTACACCTTC.

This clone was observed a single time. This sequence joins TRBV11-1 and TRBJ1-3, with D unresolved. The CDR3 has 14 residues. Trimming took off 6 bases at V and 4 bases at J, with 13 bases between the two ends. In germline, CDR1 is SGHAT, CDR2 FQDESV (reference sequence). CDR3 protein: CASSGSRRGNTIYF. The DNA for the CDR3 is TGTGCCAGCAGTGGCTCAAGGAGGGGAAACACCATATATTTT.

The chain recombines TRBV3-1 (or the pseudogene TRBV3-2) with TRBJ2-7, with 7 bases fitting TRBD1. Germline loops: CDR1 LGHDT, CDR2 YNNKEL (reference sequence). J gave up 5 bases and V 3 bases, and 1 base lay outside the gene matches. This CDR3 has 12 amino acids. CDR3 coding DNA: TGTGCCAGCAGCCAGGGGACAGACGAGCAGTACTTC. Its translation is CASSQGTDEQYF.

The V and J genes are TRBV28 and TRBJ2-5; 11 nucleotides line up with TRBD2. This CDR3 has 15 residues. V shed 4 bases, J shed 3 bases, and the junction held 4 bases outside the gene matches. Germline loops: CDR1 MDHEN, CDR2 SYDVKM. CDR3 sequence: CASSSGGLAEETQYF. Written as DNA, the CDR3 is TGTGCCAGCAGTTCCGGGGGACTAGCGGAAGAGACCCAGTACTTC.

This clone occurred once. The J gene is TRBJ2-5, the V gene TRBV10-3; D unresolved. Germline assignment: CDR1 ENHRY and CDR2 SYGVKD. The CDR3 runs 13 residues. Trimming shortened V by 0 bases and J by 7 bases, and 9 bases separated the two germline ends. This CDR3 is CAISESNGATQYF. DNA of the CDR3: TGTGCCATCAGTGAGTCGAATGGTGCGACCCAGTACTTC.

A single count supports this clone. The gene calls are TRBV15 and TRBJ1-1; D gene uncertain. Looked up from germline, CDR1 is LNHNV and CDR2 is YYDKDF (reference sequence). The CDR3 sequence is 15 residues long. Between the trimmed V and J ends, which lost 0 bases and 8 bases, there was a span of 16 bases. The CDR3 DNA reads TGTGCCACCAGCAGAGATCCCGGGCCGGGGTCAGAAGCTTTCTTT. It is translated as CATSRDPGPGSEAFF.

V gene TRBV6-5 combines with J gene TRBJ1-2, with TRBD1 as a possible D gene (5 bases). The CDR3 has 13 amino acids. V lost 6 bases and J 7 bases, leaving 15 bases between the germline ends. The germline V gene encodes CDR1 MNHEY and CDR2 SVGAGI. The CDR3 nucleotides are TGTGCCAGCAGCCCCTTCGGGGGGACTGGCTACACCTTC. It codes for CASSPFGGTGYTF.